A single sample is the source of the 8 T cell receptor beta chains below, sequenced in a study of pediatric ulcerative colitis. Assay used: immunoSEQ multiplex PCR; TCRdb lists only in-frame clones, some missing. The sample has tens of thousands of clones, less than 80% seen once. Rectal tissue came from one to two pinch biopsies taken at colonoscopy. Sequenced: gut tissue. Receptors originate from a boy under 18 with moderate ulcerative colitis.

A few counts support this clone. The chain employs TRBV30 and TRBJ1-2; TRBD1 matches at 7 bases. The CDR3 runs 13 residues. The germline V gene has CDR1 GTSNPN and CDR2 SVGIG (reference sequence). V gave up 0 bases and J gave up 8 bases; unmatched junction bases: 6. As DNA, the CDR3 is TGTGCCTGGAGTGTACGACAGGGTTACGGCTACACCTTC. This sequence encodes CAWSVRQGYGYTF.

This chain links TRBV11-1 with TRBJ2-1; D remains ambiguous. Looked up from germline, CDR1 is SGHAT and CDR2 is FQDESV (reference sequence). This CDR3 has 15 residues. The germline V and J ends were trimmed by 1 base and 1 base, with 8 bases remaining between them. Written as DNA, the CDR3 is TGTGCCAGCAGCTTAGACCCAGAATCCTACAATGAGCAGTTCTTC. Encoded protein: CASSLDPESYNEQFF.

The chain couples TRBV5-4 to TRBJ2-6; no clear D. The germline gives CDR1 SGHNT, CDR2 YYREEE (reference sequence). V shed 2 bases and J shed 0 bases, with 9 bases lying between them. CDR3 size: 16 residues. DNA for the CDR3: TGTGCCAGCAGCTTCGGATTGCGCTCTGGGGCCAACGTCCTGACTTTC. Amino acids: CASSFGLRSGANVLTF.

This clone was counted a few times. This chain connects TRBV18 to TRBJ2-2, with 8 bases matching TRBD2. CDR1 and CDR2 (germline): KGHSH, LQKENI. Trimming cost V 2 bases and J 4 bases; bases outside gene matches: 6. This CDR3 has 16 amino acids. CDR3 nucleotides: TGTGCCAGCTCACCATCTGCGGGGGGAGGCACCGGGGAGCTGTTTTTT. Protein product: CASSPSAGGGTGELFF.

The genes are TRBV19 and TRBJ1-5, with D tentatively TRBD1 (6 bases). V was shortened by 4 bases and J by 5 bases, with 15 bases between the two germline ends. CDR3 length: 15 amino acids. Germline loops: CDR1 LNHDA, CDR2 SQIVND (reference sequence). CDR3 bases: TGTGCCAGTAGTACCTTGACAGGATTTGATCAGCCCCAGCATTTT. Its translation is CASSTLTGFDQPQHF.

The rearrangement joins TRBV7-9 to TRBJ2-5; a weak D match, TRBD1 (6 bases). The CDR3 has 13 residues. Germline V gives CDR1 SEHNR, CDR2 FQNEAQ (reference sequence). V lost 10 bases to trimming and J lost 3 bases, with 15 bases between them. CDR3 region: CAIVDSGKETQYF. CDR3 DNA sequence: TGTGCCATTGTGGACAGTGGAAAAGAGACCCAGTACTTC. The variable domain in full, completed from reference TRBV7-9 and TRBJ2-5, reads DTGVSQNPRHKITKRGQNVTFRCDPISEHNRLYWYRQTLGQGPEFLTYFQNEAQLEKSRLLSDRFSAERPKGSFSTLEIQRTEQGDSAMYLCAIVDSGKETQYFGPGTRLLVL.

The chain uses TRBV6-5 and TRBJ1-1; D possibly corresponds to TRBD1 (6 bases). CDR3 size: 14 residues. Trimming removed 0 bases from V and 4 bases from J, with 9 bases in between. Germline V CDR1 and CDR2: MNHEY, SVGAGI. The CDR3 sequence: CASSYSPRGTEAFF. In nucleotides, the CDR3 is TGTGCCAGCAGTTACTCGCCCAGGGGCACTGAAGCTTTCTTT.

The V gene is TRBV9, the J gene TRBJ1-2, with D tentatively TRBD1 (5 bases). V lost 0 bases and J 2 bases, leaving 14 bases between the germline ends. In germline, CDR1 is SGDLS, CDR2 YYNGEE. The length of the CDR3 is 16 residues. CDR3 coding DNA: TGTGCCAGCAGCGTAGGTGAAAGGGGACGGAACTATGGCTACACCTTC. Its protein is CASSVGERGRNYGYTF.